This T cell receptor (beta chain) was retrieved from a study of OX40 agonist ivuxolimab in advanced cancers. Study-level results: CD4+ and CD8+ blood T cells expanded clonally by week 6 at 0.1 to 3.0 mg/kg.

The length of the CDR3 is 13 residues. CDR1 is LNHDA and CDR2 is SQIVND in the germline V gene (reference sequence). V was trimmed by 3 bases and J by 7 bases, leaving 12 bases between them. The investigators sampled blood at baseline, at cycle 4 day 1, and at cycle 7 day 1. Remarks on this clone: Its specificity is not known.

The repertoire was sequenced with immunoSEQ multiplex PCR; TCRdb's copy has only in-frame clones and lacks some. The repertoire includes more than 30,000 clones, approximately 79% of them detected once, and 11% sits in the top ten. The gene calls are TRBV19 and TRBJ1-1; TRBD1 is a possible D gene (5 bases). This clonotype originated in an adult with an advanced solid tumor such as melanoma, head and neck, liver or kidney cancer. The sequencing used CD4+ or CD8+ T cells sorted from blood, collected in a trial of the OX40 agonist ivuxolimab. CDR3 nucleotides: TGTGCCAGTAGTATTCAGGGTAATGGTGAAGCTTTCTTT. It encodes CASSIQGNGEAFF.